This T cell receptor beta chain was captured by sequencing in a study of memory CD4+ T cells and cytomegalovirus serostatus. Only one count was recorded for this clone. Its antigen is not identified. Per the original methods: Out-of-frame sequences were removed, leaving 2 million to 2.5 million distinct TCRbeta sequences. The method was immunoSEQ multiplex PCR; TCRdb's version includes in-frame clones alone and lacks a portion of them. V and J calls and clone size are copied from that table; D and trimming were computed from the DNA. The data show approximately 50,000 clones, about 68% seen once. The sort gate was single viable CD3+CD4+CD8-CD45RO+ cells for memory CD4+ T cells. Total CD4+ T cells were enriched by CD4 positive selection. Trimming removed 10 bases at V and 4 bases at J, with 19 bases between. Germline values: CDR1 MGHRA, CDR2 YSYEKL. The length of the CDR3 is 14 residues. Broader study findings: Repertoires predicted CMV serostatus with median bootstrapped AUC of about 0.94.

Sequenced material: memory CD4+ T cells from blood. This clonotype originated in an adult in good health and CMV-seropositive. The gene calls are TRBV4-1 and TRBJ1-2; D is perhaps TRBD1 (5 bases). Here the CDR3 reads CATGIEGTRYGYTF. Written as DNA, the CDR3 is TGCGCCACCGGAATTGAAGGGACCCGCTATGGCTACACCTTC.